The 28 T cell receptor beta chains presented below share a single source sample, sequenced in a study of T-cell reconstitution after alpha-beta-depleted transplantation in children. Library preparation (for TCRbeta) was performed with unique molecular identifiers. MiXCR was run by TCRdb on the PCR reads, yielding one entry per CDR3 protein. The sample has nearly 400,000 distinct CDR3 sequences, about a fifth seen once; the top ten hold around 3.9%. This sample comprised PBMCs from the stem cell graft donor, obtained from the stem cell graft. These receptors all stem from a human donor who donated a stem cell graft to a child with acute myeloid leukemia.

The V gene is TRBV13, the J gene TRBJ2-1; D might be TRBD2 (6 bases). Germline CDR1 reads PRHDT; CDR2 reads FYEKMQ (reference sequence). The ends were cut back, 2 bases at V and 9 bases at J, with 17 bases in the middle. The CDR3 is 15 residues long. CDR3 in amino acids: CASSLRRAGSTEQFF. In DNA form, the CDR3 reads TGTGCCAGCAGCTTAAGGAGGGCCGGGTCGACTGAGCAGTTCTTC.

This clonotype was recorded at least ten times. V is TRBV20-1 and J is TRBJ1-1; D is unclear. Germline V CDR1 and CDR2: DFQATT, SNEGSKA (reference sequence). The length of the CDR3 is 13 residues. Trimming cost V 6 bases and J 1 base, with 12 bases left between them. This CDR3 is CSALSVRNTEAFF. CDR3 coding DNA: TGCAGTGCCCTGAGCGTCAGGAACACTGAAGCTTTCTTT.

This clonotype was observed a handful of times. The chain carries TRBV20-1 and TRBJ2-1; D call uncertain. The CDR3 has 12 residues. Trimming removed 0 bases from V and 7 bases from J, with 7 bases in between. Germline CDR1 DFQATT, CDR2 SNEGSKA (reference sequence). The CDR3 nucleotides read TGCAGTGCTAGAGATATAGTAAATGAGCAGTTCTTC. It is translated as CSARDIVNEQFF.

This clonotype was detected once. The chain employs TRBV23-1 and TRBJ2-3; 7 positions agree with TRBD2. TRBV23-1 is an ORF; its function is uncertain. V was clipped by 0 bases and J by 2 bases; unmatched bases: 11. The length of the CDR3 is 18 residues. This chain's CDR3 is CASSQSSASGALTDTQYF. The CDR3 region has the DNA TGCGCCAGCAGTCAATCATCGGCTAGCGGAGCCCTCACAGATACGCAGTATTTT.

V and J are TRBV12-5 and TRBJ2-1; D gene ambiguous. The CDR3 covers 15 residues. CDR1 is LGHNT and CDR2 is FRNRAP in the germline V gene. Trimming pared 2 bases from V and 3 bases from J, leaving 11 bases between. The CDR3, as DNA: TGTGCTAGTGGTTTGTCACCTTTCTTCTACAATGAGCAGTTCTTC. Its translation: CASGLSPFFYNEQFF.

The V and J genes are TRBV19 and TRBJ1-4; 7 bases line up with TRBD1. Per the germline V gene, CDR1 is LNHDA and CDR2 is SQIVND (reference sequence). J gave up 5 bases and V 4 bases, and 7 bases lay outside the gene matches. The CDR3 has 15 residues. In nucleotides, the CDR3 is TGTGCCAGTAGTACCCCGACAGGGCGGAATGAAAAACTGTTTTTT. Amino acids: CASSTPTGRNEKLFF.

This clonotype was observed at least ten times. V and J are TRBV20-1 and TRBJ2-1, with D tentatively TRBD1 or TRBD2 (5 bases each). Looked up from germline, CDR1 is DFQATT and CDR2 is SNEGSKA (reference sequence). The CDR3 has 16 amino acids. The germline V and J ends were trimmed by 3 bases and 4 bases, with 19 bases remaining between them. CDR3 nucleotides: TGCAGTGCTAGCTTGGGACCTAGCCCCCTTTACAATGAGCAGTTCTTC. It yields the protein CSASLGPSPLYNEQFF.

In its sample, this clonotype was seen a few times. The V call is TRBV29-1, the J call TRBJ2-7; tentative D call: TRBD2 (5 bases). Germline CDR1 is SQVTM and CDR2 is ANQGSEA. The CDR3 covers 13 residues. The V end was cut by 7 bases, the J end by 2 bases, with 15 bases between. The chain's CDR3 is CSALDGIPYEQYF. In DNA, the CDR3 is TGCAGCGCCCTGGACGGGATCCCCTACGAGCAGTACTTC.

This clonotype occurred many times. The chain is built from TRBV6-5 and TRBJ1-2; 8 bases are shared with TRBD1. The V segment lost 2 bases and the J segment 3 bases; nucleotides outside the gene matches: 2. This CDR3 region has 14 residues. The germline V gene encodes CDR1 MNHEY and CDR2 SVGAGI. The DNA of the CDR3 is TGTGCCAGCAGTTACGGACAGGGATACTATGGCTACACCTTC. Protein: CASSYGQGYYGYTF.

There are a few counts of this clonotype. J is TRBJ2-7 and V is TRBV3-1; 7 bases are shared with TRBD2. Trimming at V came to 1 base and at J to 0 bases, leaving 6 bases not matched to a gene. Per germline, CDR1 LGHDT and CDR2 YNNKEL (reference sequence). The CDR3 is made up of 16 amino acids. DNA of the CDR3: TGTGCCAGCAGCCAAGGGGGCGGGGGAAGCTCCTACGAGCAGTACTTC. It translates to CASSQGGGGSSYEQYF.

This chain links TRBV9 with TRBJ2-7; no clear D. This CDR3 has 14 amino acids. In germline, CDR1 is SGDLS, CDR2 YYNGEE. The V and J ends lost 2 bases and 2 bases respectively, with 11 bases between them. The CDR3 loop is CASSVVPDPYEQYF. For the CDR3, the DNA is TGTGCCAGCAGCGTCGTCCCGGACCCCTACGAGCAGTACTTC.

V and J are TRBV3-1 and TRBJ2-1, with 9 bases identical to TRBD1. The CDR3 spans 15 residues. J was trimmed by 6 bases and V by 2 bases; bases with no gene match: 5. Germline lookup yields CDR1 LGHDT and CDR2 YNNKEL (reference sequence). The CDR3 DNA reads as TGTGCCAGCAGCCAATTTGCGACAGGGGGCAATGAGCAGTTCTTC. Its protein is CASSQFATGGNEQFF.

This clonotype was observed at least ten times. The rearrangement joins TRBV20-1 to TRBJ1-2; no clear D. Trimming removed 3 bases from V and 4 bases from J, with 15 bases in between. CDR3 length: 14 residues. Germline V gene data show CDR1 as DFQATT and CDR2 as SNEGSKA (reference sequence). The CDR3 sequence is CSASHTEALYGYTF. In nucleotides, the CDR3 is TGCAGTGCTAGTCATACAGAGGCTCTCTATGGCTACACCTTC.

The chain carries TRBV28 and TRBJ1-2; D is unclear. Trimming stripped 6 bases from V and 4 bases from J, with 9 bases between. CDR1 and CDR2 (germline): MDHEN, SYDVKM. The CDR3 runs 12 residues. CDR3 DNA: TGTGCCAGCAGACAGAAAGCCTATGGCTACACCTTC. It codes for CASRQKAYGYTF.

The sample holds a few counts of this clonotype. V and J are TRBV27 and TRBJ2-7, with D tentatively TRBD2 (6 bases). Deletions cut 5 bases from V and 3 bases from J, with 14 bases between. CDR1 and CDR2 from the germline V gene are MNHEY and SMNVEV (reference sequence). The CDR3 contains 14 residues. CDR3 sequence reads: CASSPTSTRYEQYF. The CDR3 DNA follows: TGTGCCAGCAGTCCAACTAGCACCCGCTACGAGCAGTACTTC.

This clonotype was observed a few times. The gene calls are TRBV29-1 and TRBJ2-7; D possibly uses TRBD1 or TRBD2 (5 bases each). The germline CDR1 and CDR2 sequences are SQVTM and ANQGSEA. This CDR3 has 15 amino acids. Trimming shortened V by 4 bases and J by 3 bases, and 19 bases separated the two germline ends. CDR3 coding DNA: TGCAGCGTTGGGGGCCGGGGCAGAAACTTCTACGAGCAGTACTTC. Protein product: CSVGGRGRNFYEQYF.

V usage is TRBV27 and J usage is TRBJ1-4; 7 nucleotides line up with TRBD1. The CDR3 spans 12 residues. V lost 8 bases and J lost 6; bases outside the gene matches: 3. CDR1 is MNHEY and CDR2 is SMNVEV in the germline V gene (reference sequence). The CDR3 loop reads CASRQGHEKLFF. The CDR3 DNA is TGTGCCAGCCGACAGGGCCATGAAAAACTGTTTTTT. Complete variable domain (other parts from reference TRBV27 and TRBJ1-4): EAQVTQNPRYLITVTGKKLTVTCSQNMNHEYMSWYRQDPGLGLRQIYYSMNVEVTDKGDVPEGYKVSRKEKRNFPLILESPSPNQTSLYFCASRQGHEKLFFGSGTQLSVL.

CDR3 coding DNA: TGCGCCAGCAGCCAAGAACCCAAGAGCTCCTACAATGAGCAGTTCTTC. Protein sequence: CASSQEPKSSYNEQFF. This chain uses TRBV4-1 with TRBJ2-1; D not certain. CDR1 and CDR2 (germline): MGHRA, YSYEKL. The CDR3 length is 16 residues. V shed 0 bases and J shed 0 bases, with 9 bases lying between them.

Worth noting for this clonotype: Just one base apart from a much larger clone, this may be a read error. The V gene is TRBV20-1, the J gene TRBJ2-1, with D unclear. CDR1 and CDR2 from the germline V gene are DFQATT and SNEGSKA (reference sequence). The CDR3 extends over 13 amino acids. The germline V and J ends were trimmed by 3 bases and 3 bases, with 9 bases remaining between them. CDR3 sequence: CSARATLYNEQFF. CDR3 in DNA: TGCAGTGCTAGGGCTACCCTCTACAATGAGCAGTTCTTC.

The V call is TRBV28, the J call TRBJ2-7; 7 nucleotides line up with TRBD1. V lost 7 bases to trimming and J lost 2 bases; unmatched junction nucleotides: 11. This CDR3 region has 15 residues. Germline V lookup: CDR1 MDHEN, CDR2 SYDVKM. CDR3 sequence: CASTTYNRGTYEQYF. For the CDR3, the DNA is TGTGCCAGCACCACCTATAACAGGGGAACCTACGAGCAGTACTTC.

This sequence joins TRBV12-3 or TRBV12-4 and TRBJ2-3, with D perhaps assigned TRBD1 or TRBD2 (5 bases each). Trimming took 5 bases from V and 3 from J, leaving 24 bases between them. The length of the CDR3 is 18 residues. The CDR3: CASSPLTIRDGRTDTQYF. The CDR3 region has the DNA TGTGCCAGCAGTCCATTAACCATTCGGGACGGTCGAACAGATACGCAGTATTTT.

V is TRBV4-3 and J is TRBJ2-7; D unclear. CDR1 is LGHNA, CDR2 YSLEER, per germline. CDR3 length: 16 residues. The V end lost 0 bases, the J end lost 2 bases, and 14 bases lay between the germline ends. CDR3 protein: CASSQDRGGNAYEQYF. CDR3 in DNA: TGCGCCAGCAGCCAAGATCGAGGTGGGAATGCCTACGAGCAGTACTTC.

Only a few counts were recorded for this clonotype. V usage is TRBV4-2 and J usage is TRBJ2-5, with 11 bases that match TRBD2. From germline, CDR1 is LGHNA and CDR2 YNFKEQ. The ends lost 0 bases at V and 5 bases at J; junction bases unmatched: 5. The CDR3 contains 16 residues. CDR3 region: CASSQETSGREETQYF. DNA for the CDR3: TGTGCCAGCAGCCAAGAAACTAGCGGGAGAGAGGAGACCCAGTACTTC.

A few counts support this clonotype. The CDR3 sequence: CASSTLDYNEQFF. The CDR3 DNA reads as TGTGCCAGCAGCACCCTAGATTACAATGAGCAGTTCTTC. The chain joins TRBV14 to TRBJ2-1, with D hard to call. Deletions cut 5 bases from V and 4 bases from J, with 9 bases between. The CDR3 extends over 13 amino acids. Looked up from germline, CDR1 is SGHDN and CDR2 is FVKESK. Full variable domain (missing parts from reference TRBV14 and TRBJ2-1): EAGVTQFPSHSVIEKGQTVTLRCDPISGHDNLYWYRRVMGKEIKFLLHFVKESKQDESGMPNNRFLAERTGGTYSTLKVQPAELEDSGVYFCASSTLDYNEQFFGPGTRLTVL.

The chain has TRBV29-1 and TRBJ2-3, with a weak D call TRBD2 (6 bases). V gave up 2 bases and J gave up 4 bases, with 13 bases separating them. The CDR3 has 14 residues. The germline CDR1 and CDR2 sequences are SQVTM and ANQGSEA. The CDR3 DNA sequence: TGCAGCGTTGAATCTCTTCGGGAGCCAGATACGCAGTATTTT. This sequence encodes CSVESLREPDTQYF.

This clonotype was recorded many times. The rearrangement links TRBV29-1 to TRBJ1-1; D unclear. Between the trimmed V and J ends, which lost 2 bases and 1 base, there was a span of 5 bases. CDR1 and CDR2 from the germline V gene are SQVTM and ANQGSEA. The CDR3 runs to 12 residues. This chain's CDR3 is CSVERGNTEAFF. The DNA of the CDR3 is TGCAGCGTTGAACGGGGGAACACTGAAGCTTTCTTT.

The rearrangement uses TRBV7-9 and TRBJ2-5; 9 bases are shared with TRBD2. CDR1 SEHNR and CDR2 FQNEAQ come from the germline V gene (reference sequence). There are 16 residues in the CDR3. The V gene end was trimmed by 5 bases and the J gene end by 2 bases; junction bases not matched to a gene: 9. CDR3 residues: CASSPKREAPQETQYF. CDR3 coding DNA: TGTGCCAGCAGCCCGAAGCGGGAGGCCCCGCAAGAGACCCAGTACTTC.

This clonotype was counted between two and nine times. The V and J genes are TRBV29-1 and TRBJ2-1, with 10 bases fitting TRBD1. The CDR3 is 14 residues long. V gave up 2 bases and J gave up 5 bases; unmatched junction bases: 3. Germline V gene lookup returns CDR1 SQVTM and CDR2 ANQGSEA. CDR3 sequence: CSVERQGAHNEQFF. CDR3 DNA sequence: TGCAGCGTTGAACGACAGGGGGCCCACAATGAGCAGTTCTTC.